Following are 32 T cell receptor beta chains from one sample sequenced in a study of long-term antiretroviral therapy in people with HIV. With survey level as its setting, the immunoSEQ assay was v3.0. Only in-frame clones appear in the TCRdb table, and some are missing; sequencing was by immunoSEQ multiplex PCR. The table records some 18,000 clones, more than 60% of them present only once. Sequencing used unsorted PBMCs, obtained 2.1 years before starting antiretroviral therapy. The receptors were sampled from a man younger than 45 with HIV.

The chain employs TRBV10-2 and TRBJ2-3; D is tentatively TRBD1 or TRBD2 (7 bases each). Germline V gene lookup returns CDR1 WSHSY and CDR2 SAAADI. V lost 3 bases, J lost 8 bases, and 18 bases lay in between. This CDR3 has 15 amino acids. CDR3 region: CASSDEGGHRGTQYF. The CDR3, as DNA: TGCGCCAGCAGTGACGAGGGGGGGCACAGGGGTACGCAGTATTTT.

The gene calls are TRBV28 and TRBJ2-3, with D possibly called TRBD1 or TRBD2 (6 bases each). This CDR3 has 15 amino acids. Germline V gives CDR1 MDHEN, CDR2 SYDVKM. Trimming took off 2 bases at V and 3 bases at J, with 12 bases between the two ends. In nucleotides, the CDR3 is TGTGCCAGCAGTTTAATCAGGGGAGGAACAGATACGCAGTATTTT. The encoded protein is CASSLIRGGTDTQYF. Looking up the rest from reference TRBV28 and TRBJ2-3 gives the full variable domain: DVKVTQSSRYLVKRTGEKVFLECVQDMDHENMFWYRQDPGLGLRLIYFSYDVKMKEKGDIPEGYSVSREKKERFSLILESASTNQTSMYLCASSLIRGGTDTQYFGPGTRLTVL.

The table lists this clone with a count of one. The chain uses TRBV5-4 and TRBJ2-7; 8 nucleotides match TRBD1. V was pared by 1 base and J by 3 bases, with 6 bases of the junction left unmatched. CDR3 size: 15 residues. Germline CDR1 and CDR2: SGHNT and YYREEE (reference sequence). The CDR3, as DNA: TGTGCCAGCAGCTTGCCCACAGGGGGAGACTACGAGCAGTACTTC. It specifies CASSLPTGGDYEQYF.

The rearrangement links TRBV5-1 to TRBJ2-7, with TRBD2 identical over 11 bases. Per germline, CDR1 SGHRS and CDR2 YFSETQ. The CDR3 covers 17 residues. The ends lost 4 bases at V and 1 base at J; junction bases unmatched: 10. The CDR3 DNA sequence: TGCGCCAGCAGCATCCCAACGCTAGCGGGGGGTTCCTACGAGCAGTACTTC. It is translated as CASSIPTLAGGSYEQYF.

V usage is TRBV18 and J usage is TRBJ2-2, with D possibly matching TRBD1 (6 bases). Germline V CDR1 and CDR2: KGHSH, LQKENI. This CDR3 spans 15 amino acids. Trimming shortened V by 2 bases and J by 3 bases, and 10 bases separated the two germline ends. The CDR3 reads CASSPRDIDTGELFF. In nucleotides, the CDR3 is TGTGCCAGCTCACCAAGGGACATAGACACCGGGGAGCTGTTTTTT.

The V call is TRBV18, the J call TRBJ1-2; D is uncertain. V was trimmed by 4 bases and J by 5 bases, leaving 14 bases between them. CDR1 and CDR2 from the germline V gene are KGHSH and LQKENI. CDR3 length: 14 amino acids. This chain's CDR3 is CASSLSGLLYGYTF. The DNA of the CDR3 is TGTGCCAGCTCACTATCCGGGCTACTTTATGGCTACACCTTC.

The chain has TRBV19 and TRBJ1-2, with TRBD1 matching over 8 bases. V was clipped by 5 bases and J by 6 bases; unmatched bases: 5. CDR1 is LNHDA and CDR2 is SQIVND in the germline V gene (reference sequence). This CDR3 spans 13 amino acids. CDR3 nucleotides: TGTGCCAGTAGTCTGACAGGGGTCGATGGCTACACCTTC. Its protein product is CASSLTGVDGYTF.

The chain carries TRBV25-1 and TRBJ2-2; unclear D gene. Germline V gene data show CDR1 as MGHDK and CDR2 as SYGVNS. V lost 0 bases and J 7 bases, leaving 6 bases between the germline ends. CDR3 size: 13 residues. The CDR3 loop is CASSEYHLGELFF. DNA of the CDR3: TGTGCCAGCAGTGAATATCATCTCGGGGAGCTGTTTTTT.

The rearrangement links TRBV7-2 to TRBJ1-1, with no clear D. CDR1 SGHTA and CDR2 FQGNSA come from the germline V gene. The CDR3 extends over 15 amino acids. Trimming cost V 1 base and J 5 bases, with 14 bases left between them. CDR3 sequence: CASSLGGRSRTEAFF. The CDR3 region has the DNA TGTGCCAGCAGCTTAGGCGGCCGGAGCCGTACTGAAGCTTTCTTT.

The rearrangement joins TRBV4-3 to TRBJ2-1; 7 positions match TRBD2. From germline, CDR1 is LGHNA and CDR2 YSLEER. The CDR3 loop spans 15 amino acids. V shed 0 bases and J 9 bases; nucleotides not matched to a gene: 8. CDR3 in amino acids: CASSQDKLAMSEQFF. Written as DNA, the CDR3 is TGCGCCAGCAGCCAAGATAAACTAGCGATGAGTGAGCAGTTCTTC.

The V gene is TRBV19, the J gene TRBJ1-3; no firm D call. The ends were cut back, 5 bases at V and 0 bases at J, with 11 bases in the middle. The CDR3 extends over 15 amino acids. The germline CDR1 and CDR2 sequences are LNHDA and SQIVND (reference sequence). CDR3 sequence: CASSADRSSGNTIYF. DNA of the CDR3: TGTGCCAGTAGTGCGGACCGATCCTCTGGAAACACCATATATTTT.

The CDR3 is CASSDSTASGANVLTF. CDR3 DNA sequence: TGTGCCAGCAGTGATTCGACAGCCTCTGGGGCCAACGTCCTGACTTTC. V usage is TRBV25-1 and J usage is TRBJ2-6; D perhaps matches TRBD1 (5 bases). V lost 3 bases and J lost 0, with 9 bases in between. The CDR3 has 16 amino acids. Germline lookup yields CDR1 MGHDK and CDR2 SYGVNS.

This rearrangement joins TRBV18 to TRBJ2-2; D is ambiguous. From germline, CDR1 is KGHSH and CDR2 LQKENI. Trimming removed 3 bases at V and 8 bases at J, with 4 bases between. The CDR3 runs to 11 residues. The CDR3 loop reads CASSPTGELFF. CDR3 coding DNA: TGTGCCAGCTCACCGACAGGGGAGCTGTTTTTT.

The chain combines TRBV19 with TRBJ1-2; D gene uncertain. V shed 0 bases and J shed 1 base, with 15 bases lying between them. The CDR3 contains 17 residues. The germline CDR1 and CDR2 sequences are LNHDA and SQIVND (reference sequence). The CDR3 DNA sequence: TGTGCCAGTAGTATAGAGCCCGACCCACTATATAACTATGGCTACACCTTC. Amino acid sequence: CASSIEPDPLYNYGYTF.

This chain connects TRBV10-2 to TRBJ1-1; D not resolved. The CDR3 length is 14 residues. V was shortened by 5 bases and J by 3 bases, with 13 bases between the two germline ends. Germline V CDR1 and CDR2: WSHSY, SAAADI. CDR3 sequence (DNA): TGCGCCAGCAGTACCTATGGAGCCGACACTGAAGCTTTCTTT. Translated: CASSTYGADTEAFF.

This CDR3 reads CASSLSPDRATDTQYF. The CDR3 DNA sequence: TGCGCCAGCAGCTTGAGTCCGGACAGAGCAACAGATACGCAGTATTTT. The chain couples TRBV5-1 to TRBJ2-3, with a possible D match to TRBD1 (6 bases). In germline, CDR1 is SGHRS, CDR2 YFSETQ. The CDR3 runs 16 residues. Trimming removed 1 base at V and 3 bases at J, with 15 bases between.

The chain links TRBV7-9 to TRBJ1-6; D is unresolved. The CDR3 runs 18 residues. Looked up from germline, CDR1 is SEHNR and CDR2 is FQNEAQ (reference sequence). V was shortened by 1 base and J by 0 bases, with 13 bases between the two germline ends. The CDR3 sequence: CASSLGPDTSSYNSPLHF. The CDR3 DNA sequence: TGTGCCAGCAGCTTAGGGCCCGACACGAGCTCCTATAATTCACCCCTCCACTTT.

This clone was seen only a few times. This chain connects TRBV11-3 to TRBJ2-5; D unclear. Germline CDR1 is SGHNT and CDR2 is YENEEA. CDR3 length: 16 residues. Trimming took off 2 bases at V and 5 bases at J, with 18 bases between the two ends. The CDR3 is CASSLRVVRGGETQYF. The CDR3, as DNA: TGTGCCAGCAGCTTACGGGTGGTACGAGGTGGGGAGACCCAGTACTTC. The whole variable domain, remainder taken from reference TRBV11-3 and TRBJ2-5, is EAGVVQSPRYKIIEKKQPVAFWCNPISGHNTLYWYLQNLGQGPELLIRYENEEAVDDSQLPKDRFSAERLKGVDSTLKIQPAELGDSAVYLCASSLRVVRGGETQYFGPGTRLLVL.

The V gene is TRBV4-3, the J gene TRBJ2-5, with 9 bases that match TRBD1. The J segment lost 2 bases and the V segment lost 1 base, leaving 5 bases of the junction unmatched. Germline CDR1 is LGHNA and CDR2 is YSLEER. The CDR3 has 16 amino acids. The CDR3 region is CASSQGGQGRQETQYF. The CDR3 region has the DNA TGCGCCAGCAGCCAAGGGGGACAGGGAAGGCAAGAGACCCAGTACTTC.

The genes are TRBV6-5 and TRBJ2-7; a possible D gene is TRBD2 (7 bases). This CDR3 region has 15 residues. V lost 6 bases and J 4 bases, leaving 19 bases between the germline ends. Germline V gives CDR1 MNHEY, CDR2 SVGAGI. CDR3 bases: TGTGCCAGCAGACCCCCTGGGGGGGGCGGGTACGAGCAGTACTTC. This sequence encodes CASRPPGGGGYEQYF.

J is TRBJ2-1 and V is TRBV5-1; 12 bases match TRBD2. The CDR3 length is 15 residues. From germline, CDR1 is SGHRS and CDR2 YFSETQ. The V and J ends lost 3 bases and 9 bases, in that order; junction bases with no gene match: 7. CDR3 amino acids: CASSSGTSGLGEQFF. In DNA form, the CDR3 reads TGCGCCAGCAGCTCGGGGACTAGCGGGCTGGGTGAGCAGTTCTTC. Combining the CDR3 with reference TRBV5-1 and TRBJ2-1 gives the whole variable domain KAGVTQTPRYLIKTRGQQVTLSCSPISGHRSVSWYQQTPGQGLQFLFEYFSETQRNKGNFPGRFSGRQFSNSRSEMNVSTLELGDSALYLCASSSGTSGLGEQFFGPGTRLTVL.

This clone has just one count. The V and J genes are TRBV16 and TRBJ1-2; possible D gene TRBD1, 6 bases. The CDR3 has 14 residues. Germline V gene data show CDR1 as KGHSY and CDR2 as FQNENV. Between the trimmed V and J ends, which lost 0 bases and 6 bases, there was a span of 11 bases. This CDR3 reads CASSQSVTGNGYTF. As DNA, the CDR3 is TGTGCCAGCAGCCAATCAGTCACAGGGAATGGCTACACCTTC.

By proportion, this clone is medium-sized. The V and J genes are TRBV7-2 and TRBJ2-5, with TRBD1 matching over 7 bases. The J segment lost 6 bases and the V segment lost 5 bases, leaving 6 bases of the junction unmatched. CDR3 length: 13 amino acids. Germline V gene data show CDR1 as SGHTA and CDR2 as FQGNSA. The CDR3 nucleotides are TGTGCCAGCAGCGACTACAGGGGACAGACCCAGTACTTC. This encodes CASSDYRGQTQYF.

V gene TRBV6-6 combines with J gene TRBJ2-7; D may match TRBD1 or TRBD2 (6 bases each). The CDR3 totals 12 residues. With 11 bases removed from V and 2 bases from J, the gap between germline ends came to 13 bases. In germline, CDR1 is MNHNY, CDR2 SVGAGI (reference sequence). The CDR3 nucleotides are TGTGCCTCGGGGGCGAGCGCCTACGAGCAGTACTTC. Its translation: CASGASAYEQYF.

V and J are TRBV14 and TRBJ1-6; D remains unclear. Deletions cut 0 bases from V and 7 bases from J, with 7 bases between. The CDR3 loop spans 14 amino acids. CDR1 and CDR2 from the germline V gene are SGHDN and FVKESK. For the CDR3, the DNA is TGTGCCAGCAGCCAAGAGTCCCTGAATTCACCCCTCCACTTT. It translates to CASSQESLNSPLHF.

The chain carries TRBV13 and TRBJ2-3, with a tentative D call TRBD2 (5 bases). The CDR3 sequence is 16 residues long. Trimming took 5 bases from V and 2 from J, leaving 17 bases between them. Germline V CDR1 and CDR2: PRHDT, FYEKMQ (reference sequence). The CDR3 DNA follows: TGTGCCAGCAGCGGTAAACTAGTAAGGGTCACAGATACGCAGTATTTT. As protein: CASSGKLVRVTDTQYF. Based on the CDR3 plus reference TRBV13 and TRBJ2-3, the full variable domain is AAGVIQSPRHLIKEKRETATLKCYPIPRHDTVYWYQQGPGQDPQFLISFYEKMQSDKGSIPDRFSAQQFSDYHSELNMSSLELGDSALYFCASSGKLVRVTDTQYFGPGTRLTVL.

The rearrangement links TRBV7-1 to TRBJ2-7; 8 nucleotides match TRBD1. TRBV7-1 is classed as an ORF, of uncertain function. The CDR3 is 12 amino acids. J gave up 5 bases and V 4 bases, and 1 base lay outside the gene matches. The CDR3 is CASSLDRDEQYF. CDR3 DNA sequence: TGTGCCAGCAGCTTGGACAGGGACGAGCAGTACTTC.

The chain links TRBV7-6 to TRBJ2-7, with D possibly TRBD1 on 5 matching bases. In germline, CDR1 is SGHVS, CDR2 FNYEAQ. The CDR3 is made up of 13 amino acids. V was clipped by 5 bases and J by 2 bases, with 10 bases between them. CDR3 region: CASSIGHTYEQYF. DNA for the CDR3: TGTGCCAGCAGCATCGGACACACCTACGAGCAGTACTTC.

As regards this clone: Within the sample, other DNA sequences also encode this same CDR3. The chain is built from TRBV7-6 and TRBJ2-7, with D unclear. Trimming removed 0 bases from V and 3 bases from J, with 6 bases in between. The CDR3 has 13 amino acids. CDR1 and CDR2 (germline): SGHVS, FNYEAQ. CDR3 DNA: TGTGCCAGCAGCTTAGCAAGTAGCTACGAGCAGTACTTC. This codes for CASSLASSYEQYF.

The genes are TRBV4-1 and TRBJ2-1; a weak D match, TRBD1 (5 bases). Deletions cut 1 base from V and 8 bases from J, with 15 bases between. Germline CDR1 MGHRA, CDR2 YSYEKL. This CDR3 spans 15 amino acids. CDR3 nucleotides: TGCGCCAGCAGCCAAGTCTCTCGGCAGGGCTATGAGCAGTTCTTC. This translates into CASSQVSRQGYEQFF.

This clone appeared a few times. The rearrangement joins TRBV7-2 to TRBJ2-7, with D possibly TRBD1 on 5 matching bases. Trimming took 3 bases from V and 2 from J, leaving 14 bases between them. CDR1 and CDR2 (germline): SGHTA, FQGNSA. CDR3 length: 15 amino acids. CDR3 nucleotides: TGTGCCAGCAGCTTGGGGCAGCATCCGGCCTACGAGCAGTACTTC. This gives the protein CASSLGQHPAYEQYF.

The J gene is TRBJ2-2, the V gene TRBV4-1; D remains unclear. CDR1 and CDR2 (germline): MGHRA, YSYEKL. The germline V and J ends were trimmed by 4 bases and 5 bases, with 5 bases remaining between them. The CDR3 is made up of 12 amino acids. This CDR3 is CASSPLTGELFF. The CDR3, as DNA: TGCGCCAGCAGCCCCCTTACCGGGGAGCTGTTTTTT.